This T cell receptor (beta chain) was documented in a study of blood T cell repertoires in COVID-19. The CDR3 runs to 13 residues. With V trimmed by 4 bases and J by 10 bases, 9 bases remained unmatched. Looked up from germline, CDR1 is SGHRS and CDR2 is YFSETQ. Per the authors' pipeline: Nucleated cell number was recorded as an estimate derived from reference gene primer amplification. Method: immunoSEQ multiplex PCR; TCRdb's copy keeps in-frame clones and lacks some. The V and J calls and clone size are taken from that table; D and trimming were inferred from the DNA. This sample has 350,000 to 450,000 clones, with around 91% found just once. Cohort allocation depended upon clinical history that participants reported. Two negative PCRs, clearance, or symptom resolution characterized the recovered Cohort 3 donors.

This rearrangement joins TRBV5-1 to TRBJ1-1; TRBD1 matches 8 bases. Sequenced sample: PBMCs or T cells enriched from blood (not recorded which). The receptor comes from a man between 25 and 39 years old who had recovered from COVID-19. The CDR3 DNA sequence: TGCGCCAGCAGCCGTCAGACAGGGGAAATAGCTTTCTTT. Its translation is CASSRQTGEIAFF.